The 28 T cell receptor beta chains presented below share a single source sample, sequenced in a study of Graves' ophthalmopathy and Graves' hyperthyroidism. RNA transcripts yielded amplified TCR beta CDR3 regions. HTBI-primed RT-PCR formed the first round, and a multiplex PCR formed the second. TCRdb itself ran the multiplex PCR reads through MiXCR, one entry per CDR3 protein. The data show about 640,000 distinct CDR3 sequences, with over 40% seen just once and under 3.5% held by the top ten. The sequenced material came from peripheral blood. The receptors derive from an adult man with Graves' ophthalmopathy.

The chain is built from TRBV19 and TRBJ2-5; 10 bases match TRBD2. The CDR3 has 14 amino acids. V was pared by 11 bases and J by 0 bases, with 6 bases of the junction left unmatched. Germline V lookup: CDR1 LNHDA, CDR2 SQIVND (reference sequence). The CDR3 protein is CAWSGLADQETQYF. The DNA of the CDR3 is TGTGCCTGGAGTGGACTAGCGGACCAAGAGACCCAGTACTTC.

This clonotype appeared a few times. The V call is TRBV12-5, the J call TRBJ2-5; 8 bases fit TRBD1. The V gene's germline CDR1 is LGHNT and CDR2 FRNRAP. The CDR3 totals 14 residues. V was pared by 1 base and J by 5 bases, with 3 bases of the junction left unmatched. The CDR3 is CASGLGRGRETQYF. The DNA of the CDR3 is TGTGCTAGTGGTTTGGGCAGGGGGCGCGAGACCCAGTACTTC.

The V call is TRBV19, the J call TRBJ1-5; no clear D gene. Trimming pared 6 bases from V and 0 bases from J, leaving 9 bases between. The CDR3 has 14 residues. CDR1 is LNHDA and CDR2 is SQIVND in the germline V gene (reference sequence). This CDR3 is CASRGRSSNQPQHF. The DNA for the CDR3 is TGTGCCAGTAGGGGGAGGAGTAGCAATCAGCCCCAGCATTTT.

Comments on this clonotype: This CDR3 is missing its conserved last phenylalanine or tryptophan, likely due to a read error. Because the CDR3's place on the DNA is in doubt, the DNA is left out and the CDR3 is given as listed by TCRdb. This chain joins TRBV10-3 and TRBJ1-3; the listed D gene, TRBD1, was not tested against the DNA. The CDR3 totals 9 residues, both ends included. Germline V gene sequence: CDR1 ENHRY, CDR2 SYGVKD. The CDR3 protein is CAISRAVDT.

The rearrangement joins TRBV2 to TRBJ2-7; weak D call: TRBD2 (6 bases). CDR3 length: 8 residues. The germline V gene encodes CDR1 SNHLY and CDR2 FYNNEI. The CDR3 sequence: CAAGEQYF. DNA of the CDR3: TGTGCAGCGGGCGAGCAGTACTTC. Filled out from reference TRBV2 and TRBJ2-7, the complete variable domain reads EPEVTQTPSHQVTQMGQEVILRCVPISNHLYFYWYRQILGQKVEFLVSFYNNEISEKSEIFDDQFSVERPDGSNFTLKIRSTKLEDSAMYFCAAGEQYFGPGTRLTVT.

This clonotype came up many times. The J gene is TRBJ2-5, the V gene TRBV29-1, with D perhaps matching TRBD1 or TRBD2 (6 bases each). The V end was cut by 7 bases, the J end by 1 base, with 13 bases between. This CDR3 spans 13 amino acids. Germline V lookup: CDR1 SQVTM, CDR2 ANQGSEA. The CDR3 region is CSGRDIFQETQYF. Written as DNA, the CDR3 is TGCAGCGGGAGGGACATATTCCAAGAGACCCAGTACTTC. The full variable domain, with the rest looked up from reference TRBV29-1 and TRBJ2-5, is SAVISQKPSRDICQRGTSLTIQCQVDSQVTMMFWYRQQPGQSLTLIATANQGSEATYESGFVIDKFPISRPNLTFSTLTVSNMSPEDSSIYLCSGRDIFQETQYFGPGTRLLVL.

This clonotype was seen many times. V and J are TRBV5-1 and TRBJ2-5, with a possible D match to TRBD1 (5 bases). The CDR3 covers 15 residues. V was pared by 0 bases and J by 2 bases, with 11 bases between. In germline, CDR1 is SGHRS, CDR2 YFSETQ. The CDR3 DNA sequence: TGCGCCAGCAGCTTGGTAGGGGCACTTCAAGAGACCCAGTACTTC. Protein sequence: CASSLVGALQETQYF.

This chain connects TRBV25-1 to TRBJ1-1; 9 nucleotides match TRBD1. The V gene end was trimmed by 7 bases and the J gene end by 4 bases; junction bases not matched to a gene: 10. The CDR3 sequence is 15 residues long. Germline CDR1 MGHDK, CDR2 SYGVNS. DNA of the CDR3: TGTGCCAGCAATGAGGCCGCGACAGGGGGCACTGAAGCTTTCTTT. Amino acid sequence: CASNEAATGGTEAFF.

The chain is built from TRBV12-3 or TRBV12-4 and TRBJ1-6; a possible D gene is TRBD1 (5 bases). This CDR3 contains 15 residues. Trimming shortened V by 3 bases and J by 6 bases, and 12 bases separated the two germline ends. In DNA, the CDR3 is TGTGCCAGCAGTTTCGGGGGTTTAGGTAATTCACCCCTCCACTTT. Translation gives CASSFGGLGNSPLHF.

As concerns this clonotype: The junction does not match germline at one end; this may be a read error. The chain links TRBV7-2 to TRBJ2-5; D possibly uses TRBD1 or TRBD2 (6 bases each). Germline-derived CDR1 and CDR2 are SGHTA and FQGNSA. This CDR3 has 13 residues. The CDR3 DNA reads TGTGCCAGCAGCTTAGGGGTTGGGGGGCCGGGGTTCTTC. It encodes CASSLGVGGPGFF.

This clonotype was counted at least ten times. This chain connects TRBV19 to TRBJ1-2; D unclear. The CDR3 contains 13 residues. V lost 5 bases to trimming and J lost 4 bases, with 11 bases between them. The germline gives CDR1 LNHDA, CDR2 SQIVND (reference sequence). This CDR3 reads CASSGVIGYGYTF. CDR3 DNA sequence: TGTGCCAGTAGTGGGGTCATAGGCTATGGCTACACCTTC.

This chain links TRBV25-1 with TRBJ1-4; no clear D. CDR1 is MGHDK and CDR2 is SYGVNS in the germline V gene. Trimming pared 11 bases from V and 6 bases from J, leaving 19 bases between. The CDR3 totals 14 residues. CDR3 region: CAAFSAGLYEKLFF. For the CDR3, the DNA is TGTGCCGCCTTCTCTGCGGGGTTATATGAAAAACTGTTTTTT.

The chain uses TRBV11-1 and TRBJ2-7; weak D call: TRBD1 (6 bases). The germline V and J ends were trimmed by 5 bases and 7 bases, with 21 bases remaining between them. CDR1 is SGHAT, CDR2 FQDESV, per germline (reference sequence). The CDR3 spans 15 residues. CDR3 nucleotide sequence: TGTGCCAGCAGCAGGGACACTTATTCCTACAATGAGCAGTACTTC. Protein sequence: CASSRDTYSYNEQYF.

The sample holds many counts of this clonotype. This chain uses TRBV29-1 with TRBJ1-1; no definite D call. CDR3 size: 11 residues. The V gene lost 3 bases and the J gene lost 4 bases, with 6 bases spanning the gap. Looked up from germline, CDR1 is SQVTM and CDR2 is ANQGSEA. CDR3 DNA sequence: TGCAGCGTTGATTGGGGCACTGAAGCTTTCTTT. Translation: CSVDWGTEAFF.

CDR3 nucleotides: TGTGCCAGCAGCCCAGCGGACAGGGTGGATGAAAAACTGTTTTTT. It codes for CASSPADRVDEKLFF. The chain has TRBV7-6 and TRBJ1-4, with 8 positions matching TRBD1. The CDR3 is 15 amino acids. The ends lost 5 bases at V and 6 bases at J; junction bases unmatched: 8. The germline V gene has CDR1 SGHVS and CDR2 FNYEAQ.

This clonotype was picked up a small number of times. This rearrangement joins TRBV5-1 to TRBJ2-2, with TRBD2 identical over 9 bases. Losses at the gene ends were 6 bases for V and 3 bases for J; bases not matched to a gene: 6. CDR1 SGHRS and CDR2 YFSETQ come from the germline V gene. The CDR3 sequence is 15 residues long. This chain's CDR3 is CASNPGGRDTGELFF. In nucleotides, the CDR3 is TGCGCCAGCAACCCTGGCGGGAGGGACACCGGGGAGCTGTTTTTT.

This clonotype turned up a few times. A much larger clone is a single base away; this may be a read error. In this CDR3 the conserved last residue, phenylalanine or tryptophan, is missing, so a read error is likely. The J gene is TRBJ2-5, the V gene TRBV12-3 or TRBV12-4; 10 bases are shared with TRBD1. The CDR3 runs 14 residues. Trimming cost V 5 bases and J 7 bases; bases outside gene matches: 7. CDR3 amino acids: CASSPDRGLGTQYC. Written as DNA, the CDR3 is TGTGCCAGCAGTCCAGACAGGGGGCTCGGGACCCAGTACTGC.

A note on this clonotype: One junction end disagrees with the germline gene, perhaps due to a read error. The V gene is TRBV10-3, the J gene TRBJ1-6; 8 bases match TRBD1. Germline lookup yields CDR1 ENHRY and CDR2 SYGVKD. This CDR3 has 16 amino acids. DNA for the CDR3: TGTGCCAGCAGTGATATAGGACAGGGCAGTAATTCACCCCTCCACTTT. This gives the protein CASSDIGQGSNSPLHF.

This clonotype was observed at least ten times. The rearrangement uses TRBV4-1 and TRBJ2-5, with D unclear. The germline gives CDR1 MGHRA, CDR2 YSYEKL. The CDR3 length is 17 residues. The V gene lost 0 bases and the J gene lost 5 bases, with 19 bases spanning the gap. The chain's CDR3 is CASSQDRVGTPLETQYF. CDR3 bases: TGCGCCAGCAGCCAAGATCGAGTAGGAACCCCCCTGGAGACCCAGTACTTC.

This clonotype was counted ten times or more. The chain recombines TRBV29-1 with TRBJ2-2, with 8 bases matching TRBD1. The V segment lost 7 bases and the J segment 7 bases; nucleotides outside the gene matches: 5. This CDR3 has 12 residues. CDR1 is SQVTM and CDR2 is ANQGSEA in the germline V gene. The CDR3 nucleotides read TGCAGCGGCGCGACAGGGGACGGGGAGCTGTTTTTT. It specifies CSGATGDGELFF.

Notes on this clonotype: This may come from a read error, since a much larger clone is one base off. The chain recombines TRBV7-8 with TRBJ1-2; 7 bases match TRBD1. The germline V gene has CDR1 SGHVS and CDR2 FQNEAQ. The length of the CDR3 is 15 residues. Here the CDR3 reads CAGSPWTGRNYGYTF. The CDR3, as DNA: TGTGCCGGCAGCCCCTGGACAGGCCGTAACTATGGCTACACCTTC.

The CDR3 DNA follows: TGCAGCGTCCAAGGGGAGCTGTTTTTT. Amino acid sequence: CSVQGELFF. V gene TRBV29-1 combines with J gene TRBJ2-2, with D uncertain. Germline values: CDR1 SQVTM, CDR2 ANQGSEA. The CDR3 is 9 residues long. V gave up 6 bases and J gave up 8 bases, with 4 bases separating them.

V is TRBV10-3 and J is TRBJ1-4, with D maybe TRBD1 (5 bases). Trimming shortened V by 10 bases and J by 8 bases, and 11 bases separated the two germline ends. This CDR3 is built from 11 residues. CDR1 is ENHRY, CDR2 SYGVKD, per germline. In DNA, the CDR3 is TGTGCCACCGGGACGGGGGAAAAACTGTTTTTT. Translation gives CATGTGEKLFF.

This clonotype was detected many times. The chain has TRBV7-8 and TRBJ1-5, with a possible D match to TRBD1 (5 bases). Per the germline V gene, CDR1 is SGHVS and CDR2 is FQNEAQ. The CDR3 totals 15 residues. The V gene lost 1 base and the J gene lost 7 bases, with 14 bases spanning the gap. In nucleotides, the CDR3 is TGTGCCAGCAGCTTAGAGCAGGGTAGGGGACAGCCCCAGCATTTT. This gives the protein CASSLEQGRGQPQHF.

This clonotype has at least ten counts. The V call is TRBV2, the J call TRBJ1-4, with 8 bases lining up with TRBD1. The CDR3 consists of 16 residues. The V and J ends lost 5 bases and 7 bases, in that order; junction bases with no gene match: 12. CDR1 SNHLY and CDR2 FYNNEI come from the germline V gene. The CDR3 region is CASSYADRDKGEKLFF. For the CDR3, the DNA is TGTGCCAGCAGTTACGCGGACAGGGACAAGGGTGAAAAACTGTTTTTT.

V is TRBV19 and J is TRBJ2-2, with 7 positions matching TRBD1. Germline V lookup: CDR1 LNHDA, CDR2 SQIVND (reference sequence). V dropped 5 bases and J dropped 7; count of bases not matched to a gene: 1. The CDR3 is made up of 12 amino acids. The DNA for the CDR3 is TGTGCCAGTAGTCACAGGGGCGGGGAGCTGTTTTTT. Translation gives CASSHRGGELFF.

This clonotype was counted ten times or more. A junction boundary mismatches the germline segment, possibly from a read error. V usage is TRBV5-1 and J usage is TRBJ2-7; the D gene could be TRBD1 or TRBD2 (5 bases each). Germline V lookup: CDR1 SGHRS, CDR2 YFSETQ. The CDR3 is 13 residues long. CDR3 amino acids: CASSLGDGYEQYF. CDR3 in DNA: TGTGCCAGCAGCTTAGGGGACGGCTACGAGCAGTACTTC. Full variable domain (remainder filled in from reference TRBV5-1 and TRBJ2-7): KAGVTQTPRYLIKTRGQQVTLSCSPISGHRSVSWYQQTPGQGLQFLFEYFSETQRNKGNFPGRFSGRQFSNSRSEMNVSTLELGDSALYLCASSLGDGYEQYFGPGTRLTVT.

CDR3 region: CASSIARGSRQPQHF. CDR3 sequence (DNA): TGTGCCAGCAGTATAGCCCGGGGGTCTAGACAGCCCCAGCATTTT. The genes are TRBV6-5 and TRBJ1-5; the D gene is possibly TRBD1 (5 bases). CDR3 size: 15 residues. Germline V CDR1 and CDR2: MNHEY, SVGAGI. Between the trimmed V and J ends, which lost 5 bases and 7 bases, there was a span of 18 bases.